Presented here are 18 T cell receptor beta chains from one specimen sequenced in a study of blood T cells in healthy people across ages (dated by TCRdb to between 2014 and 2016). The library was generated by 5' RACE. The sequencing machine was an Illumina HiSeq 2500. A second PCR of about 6 to 12 cycles was run with a J-beta primer mix and a sample-barcoded 5' primer. Using fastp trimming at Q25 and MiXCR clonotype assembly, TCRdb reanalyzed the public sequencing data and kept in-frame beta chains. All rows with the same CDR3 protein become a single entry with the most common DNA and genes. The sample table holds 1.2 million to 1.5 million distinct CDR3 sequences, of which roughly 59% were seen once. The ten most abundant clones make up more than 6% of the sample. The material sequenced was blood. Every receptor here comes from a man between 18 and 35 years old in good health.

The rearrangement links TRBV10-3 to TRBJ1-5; no definite D call. Between the trimmed V and J ends, which lost 1 base and 7 bases, there was a span of 11 bases. The CDR3 sequence is 14 residues long. CDR1 and CDR2 from the germline V gene are ENHRY and SYGVKD. CDR3 coding DNA: TGTGCCATCAGTGAGTGGGGAGGGCACCAGCCCCAGCATTTT. Its translation is CAISEWGGHQPQHF.

This clonotype was seen more than once but under ten times. The rearrangement uses TRBV27 and TRBJ2-5; 8 positions match TRBD1. CDR1 and CDR2 (germline): MNHEY, SMNVEV (reference sequence). The CDR3 sequence is 12 residues long. Unmatched junction bases numbered 4, after V lost 6 bases and J lost 7 bases. For the CDR3, the DNA is TGTGCCAGCAGGCAGGGGGCCGGGACCCAGTACTTC. As protein: CASRQGAGTQYF.

The chain has TRBV3-1 and TRBJ2-3, with D perhaps TRBD1 (6 bases). Germline V gene sequence: CDR1 LGHDT, CDR2 YNNKEL (reference sequence). The CDR3 length is 16 residues. V dropped 1 base and J dropped 5 bases, with 16 bases sitting between them. The CDR3 region is CASSQGYMQGIDTQYF. DNA for the CDR3: TGTGCCAGCAGCCAAGGTTATATGCAGGGGATAGATACGCAGTATTTT.

The rearrangement links TRBV7-6 to TRBJ2-7, with 13 bases that match TRBD2. The end of the DNA is better explained by TRBJ2-5, so the J call may be wrong. Germline V gives CDR1 SGHVS, CDR2 FNYEAQ. The CDR3 runs 15 residues. Here the CDR3 DNA reads TGTGCCAGCAGCACTAGCGGGGGGGCTTTAGAGACCCAGTACTTC. It yields the protein CASSTSGGALETQYF.

This chain connects TRBV9 to TRBJ2-5, with D possibly being TRBD1 or TRBD2 (5 bases each). The CDR3 consists of 15 residues. Trimming removed 6 bases at V and 0 bases at J, with 15 bases between. Germline V gene data show CDR1 as SGDLS and CDR2 as YYNGEE. DNA of the CDR3: TGTGCCAGCACCGGTCGGGACGGGTACCAAGAGACCCAGTACTTC. Its translation is CASTGRDGYQETQYF.

This clonotype was counted a few times. The rearrangement uses TRBV7-2 and TRBJ2-7; D is ambiguous. Per the germline V gene, CDR1 is SGHTA and CDR2 is FQGNSA. The CDR3 is 14 amino acids. V lost 1 base to trimming and J lost 2 bases, with 9 bases between them. CDR3 region: CASSLDYTAYEQYF. In DNA form, the CDR3 reads TGTGCCAGCAGCTTAGACTATACAGCCTACGAGCAGTACTTC.

This rearrangement joins TRBV30 to TRBJ2-4; 7 bases map to TRBD2. The DNA end lines up better with TRBJ2-7; the J call may be wrong. In germline, CDR1 is GTSNPN, CDR2 SVGIG (reference sequence). The CDR3 spans 14 residues. The CDR3 DNA follows: TGTGCCTTCCGCACCGGGGACTATAACAACGAGCAGTACTTC. Protein sequence: CAFRTGDYNNEQYF.

This clonotype turned up a few times. A read error may account for a junction end that differs from germline. This chain links TRBV3-1 with TRBJ1-2; D gene uncertain. Germline CDR1 reads LGHDT; CDR2 reads YNNKEL (reference sequence). The CDR3 covers 13 residues. The CDR3 region is CASSPDGNYGHTF. The CDR3 region has the DNA TGTGCCAGCAGCCCGGACGGAAACTATGGCCACACCTTC.

Here the CDR3 reads CSDEWGTRGGGEQFF. The CDR3 DNA sequence: TGCAGCGACGAGTGGGGGACTAGGGGTGGTGGTGAGCAGTTCTTC. V usage is TRBV29-1 and J usage is TRBJ2-1, with 8 nucleotides matching TRBD2. The CDR3 length is 15 residues. Germline CDR1 and CDR2: SQVTM and ANQGSEA. The J segment lost 9 bases and the V segment lost 7 bases, leaving 17 bases of the junction unmatched.

This clonotype was recorded only once. V and J are TRBV5-1 and TRBJ2-4, with D unresolved. TRBJ2-7 explains the end of the DNA better; the J call may be wrong. The germline gives CDR1 SGHRS, CDR2 YFSETQ. The CDR3 has 12 amino acids. The CDR3 DNA is TGCGCCAGCAGCAAAGGAGTCTACGAGCAGTACTTC. Translating it yields CASSKGVYEQYF.

The chain is built from TRBV20-1 and TRBJ1-4; the D is unclear. Looked up from germline, CDR1 is DFQATT and CDR2 is SNEGSKA (reference sequence). This CDR3 region has 13 residues. The ends were cut back, 5 bases at V and 7 bases at J, with 14 bases in the middle. The CDR3 spells CSAGRTPGEKLFF. In DNA, the CDR3 is TGCAGTGCTGGACGTACCCCTGGTGAAAAACTGTTTTTT.

V usage is TRBV10-2 and J usage is TRBJ2-5; 7 bases agree with TRBD1. The J call may not be correct, given that the DNA end is closer to TRBJ2-7. CDR1 WSHSY and CDR2 SAAADI come from the germline V gene. The CDR3 covers 17 residues. The CDR3 nucleotides are TGCGCCAGCAGTGGATACAGGGGTAGTCGGGCGACATACGAGCAGTACTTC. It translates to CASSGYRGSRATYEQYF.

V and J are TRBV4-2 and TRBJ2-1, with D unresolved. This CDR3 is built from 13 residues. V was shortened by 0 bases and J by 8 bases, with 8 bases between the two germline ends. Germline CDR1 reads LGHNA; CDR2 reads YNFKEQ. The DNA for the CDR3 is TGTGCCAGCAGCCAAGATCCTACCGATGAGCAGTTCTTC. Translation gives CASSQDPTDEQFF.

A few counts support this clonotype. The chain carries TRBV14 and TRBJ2-1; 8 positions agree with TRBD1. With 4 bases clipped from V and 5 bases from J, the junction kept 7 bases outside the gene matches. The CDR3 spans 15 residues. Germline V gene lookup returns CDR1 SGHDN and CDR2 FVKESK. The CDR3: CASSLGQGFNNEQFF. DNA of the CDR3: TGTGCCAGCAGCCTAGGACAGGGTTTCAACAATGAGCAGTTCTTC.

This chain uses TRBV20-1 with TRBJ1-6; D is undetermined. This CDR3 comprises 16 residues. Germline assignment: CDR1 DFQATT and CDR2 SNEGSKA (reference sequence). V was trimmed by 5 bases and J by 0 bases, leaving 14 bases between them. CDR3: CSAPSTRDSYNSPLHF. The DNA of the CDR3 is TGCAGTGCTCCCTCGACGAGGGACTCCTATAATTCACCCCTCCACTTT.

V gene TRBV2 combines with J gene TRBJ2-6; 7 positions agree with TRBD1. Germline CDR1 reads SNHLY; CDR2 reads FYNNEI. The CDR3 runs to 17 residues. V lost 7 bases and J lost 0; bases outside the gene matches: 9. As DNA, the CDR3 is TGTGCCAGCATTCCGGGACAGATTTTCTCTGGGGCCAACGTCCTGACTTTC. This sequence encodes CASIPGQIFSGANVLTF.

This clonotype was found a few times. The chain joins TRBV15 to TRBJ1-2; D uncertain. The CDR3 consists of 14 residues. Trimming removed 3 bases at V and 6 bases at J, with 14 bases between. CDR1 and CDR2 (germline): LNHNV, YYDKDF (reference sequence). CDR3 residues: CATSSSRMDDGYTF. CDR3 nucleotide sequence: TGTGCCACCAGCAGTTCCAGGATGGACGATGGCTACACCTTC.

This clonotype occurred once. V gene TRBV6-5 combines with J gene TRBJ2-1, with D maybe TRBD2 (6 bases). Germline V gene sequence: CDR1 MNHEY, CDR2 SVGAGI. Trimming stripped 5 bases from V and 5 bases from J, with 13 bases between. The length of the CDR3 is 14 residues. CDR3 region: CASSPWGENNEQFF. The CDR3 DNA sequence: TGTGCCAGCAGTCCTTGGGGGGAGAACAATGAGCAGTTCTTC.